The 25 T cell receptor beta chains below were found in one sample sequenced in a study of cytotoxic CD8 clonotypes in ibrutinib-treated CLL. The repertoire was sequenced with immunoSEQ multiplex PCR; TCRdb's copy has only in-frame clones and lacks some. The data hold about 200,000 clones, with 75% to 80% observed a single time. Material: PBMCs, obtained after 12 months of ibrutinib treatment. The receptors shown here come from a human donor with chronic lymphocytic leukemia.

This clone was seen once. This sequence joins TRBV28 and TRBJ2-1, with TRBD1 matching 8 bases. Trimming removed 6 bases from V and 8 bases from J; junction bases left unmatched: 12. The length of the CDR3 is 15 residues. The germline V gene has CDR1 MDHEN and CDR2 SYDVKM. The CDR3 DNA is TGTGCCAGCAGCCTAGCCAGGACAGGGCGAGATGAGCAGTTCTTC. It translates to CASSLARTGRDEQFF.

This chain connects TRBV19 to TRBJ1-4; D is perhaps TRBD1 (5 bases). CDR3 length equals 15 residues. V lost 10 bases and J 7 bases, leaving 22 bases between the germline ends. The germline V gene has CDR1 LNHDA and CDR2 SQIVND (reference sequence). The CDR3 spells CATKLGPTTGEKLFF. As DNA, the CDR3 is TGTGCCACCAAACTGGGACCGACGACTGGTGAAAAACTGTTTTTT.

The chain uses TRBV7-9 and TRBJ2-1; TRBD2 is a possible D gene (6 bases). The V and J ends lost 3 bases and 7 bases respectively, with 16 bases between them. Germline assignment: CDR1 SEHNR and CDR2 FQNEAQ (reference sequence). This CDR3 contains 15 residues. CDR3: CASSFPRELRNEQFF. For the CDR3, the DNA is TGTGCCAGCAGCTTCCCTCGGGAGCTAAGGAATGAGCAGTTCTTC.

In nucleotides, the CDR3 is TGTGCCAGCAGCTCTCCGGGACAGACCTACGAGCAGTACTTC. It translates to CASSSPGQTYEQYF. The V gene is TRBV5-4, the J gene TRBJ2-7; 7 bases fit TRBD1. Germline V lookup: CDR1 SGHNT, CDR2 YYREEE (reference sequence). The CDR3 covers 14 residues. Trimming cost V 3 bases and J 2 bases; bases outside gene matches: 5.

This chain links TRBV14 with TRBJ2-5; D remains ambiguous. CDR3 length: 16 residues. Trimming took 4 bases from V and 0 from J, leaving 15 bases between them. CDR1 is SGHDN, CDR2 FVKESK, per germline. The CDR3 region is CASSPLFRAYQETQYF. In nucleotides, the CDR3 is TGTGCCAGCAGCCCCCTATTTAGGGCCTACCAAGAGACCCAGTACTTC. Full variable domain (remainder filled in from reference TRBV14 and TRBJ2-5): EAGVTQFPSHSVIEKGQTVTLRCDPISGHDNLYWYRRVMGKEIKFLLHFVKESKQDESGMPNNRFLAERTGGTYSTLKVQPAELEDSGVYFCASSPLFRAYQETQYFGPGTRLLVL.

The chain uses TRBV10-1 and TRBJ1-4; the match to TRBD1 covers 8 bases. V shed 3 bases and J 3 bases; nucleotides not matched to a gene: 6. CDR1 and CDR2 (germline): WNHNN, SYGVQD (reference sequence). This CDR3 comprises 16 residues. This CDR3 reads CASSDQGAQANEKLFF. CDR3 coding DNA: TGCGCCAGCAGTGACCAGGGGGCGCAAGCTAATGAAAAACTGTTTTTT.

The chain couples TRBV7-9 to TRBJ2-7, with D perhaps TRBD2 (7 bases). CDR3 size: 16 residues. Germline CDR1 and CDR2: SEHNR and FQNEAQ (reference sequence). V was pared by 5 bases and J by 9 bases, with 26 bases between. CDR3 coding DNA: TGTGCCAGCAGCCCATATGAGGGGGAGGGTTACGATGGGCAGTACTTC. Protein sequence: CASSPYEGEGYDGQYF.

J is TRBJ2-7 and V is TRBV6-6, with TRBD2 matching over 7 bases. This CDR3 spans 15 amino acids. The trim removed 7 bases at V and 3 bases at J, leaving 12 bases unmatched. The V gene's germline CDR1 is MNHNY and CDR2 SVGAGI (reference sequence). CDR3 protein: CASINSGGRVYEQYF. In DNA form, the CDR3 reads TGTGCCAGCATTAACTCTGGGGGGAGGGTCTACGAGCAGTACTTC.

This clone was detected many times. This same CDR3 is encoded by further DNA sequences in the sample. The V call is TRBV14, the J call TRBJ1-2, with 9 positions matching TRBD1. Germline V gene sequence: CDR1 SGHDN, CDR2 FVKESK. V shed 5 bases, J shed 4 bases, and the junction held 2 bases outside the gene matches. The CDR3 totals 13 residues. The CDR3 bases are TGTGCCAGCAGCGACAGGGGGTCCTATGGCTACACCTTC. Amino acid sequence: CASSDRGSYGYTF.

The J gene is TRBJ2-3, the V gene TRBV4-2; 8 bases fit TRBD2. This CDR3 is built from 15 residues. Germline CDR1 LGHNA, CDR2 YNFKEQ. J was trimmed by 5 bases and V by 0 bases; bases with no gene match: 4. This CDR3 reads CASSQELTSGDTQYF. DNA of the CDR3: TGTGCCAGCAGCCAAGAACTTACTAGCGGAGATACGCAGTATTTT.

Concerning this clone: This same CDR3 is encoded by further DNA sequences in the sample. The DNA for the CDR3 is TGCGCCAGCAGCTTCGCTAGCACAGATACGCAGTATTTT. Amino acid sequence: CASSFASTDTQYF. V gene TRBV5-1 combines with J gene TRBJ2-3; D is unclear. The CDR3 consists of 13 residues. Germline V gene lookup returns CDR1 SGHRS and CDR2 YFSETQ. V lost 2 bases and J lost 0, with 4 bases in between.

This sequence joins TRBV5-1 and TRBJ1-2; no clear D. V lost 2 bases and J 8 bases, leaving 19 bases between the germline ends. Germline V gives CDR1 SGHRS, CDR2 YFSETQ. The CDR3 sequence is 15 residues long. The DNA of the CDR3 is TGCGCCAGCAGCTTTGATGAGCCCTTGCAAGTGGGCTACACCTTC. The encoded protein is CASSFDEPLQVGYTF.

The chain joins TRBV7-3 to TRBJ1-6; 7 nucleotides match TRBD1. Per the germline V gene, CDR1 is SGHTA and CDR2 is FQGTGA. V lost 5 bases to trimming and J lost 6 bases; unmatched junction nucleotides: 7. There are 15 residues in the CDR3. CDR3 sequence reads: CASSTGDRLNSPLHF. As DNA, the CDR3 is TGTGCCAGCAGCACCGGGGACAGACTTAATTCACCCCTCCACTTT. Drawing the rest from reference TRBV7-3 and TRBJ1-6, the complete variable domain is GAGVSQTPSNKVTEKGKYVELRCDPISGHTALYWYRQSLGQGPEFLIYFQGTGAADDSGLPNDRFFAVRPEGSVSTLKIQRTERGDSAVYLCASSTGDRLNSPLHFGNGTRLTVT.

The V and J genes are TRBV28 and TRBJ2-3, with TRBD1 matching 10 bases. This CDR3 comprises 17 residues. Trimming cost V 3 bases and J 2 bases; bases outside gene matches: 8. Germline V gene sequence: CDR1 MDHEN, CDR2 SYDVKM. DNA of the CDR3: TGTGCCAGCAGTTTTGGGCGGGACAGGGGATTCACAGATACGCAGTATTTT. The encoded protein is CASSFGRDRGFTDTQYF.

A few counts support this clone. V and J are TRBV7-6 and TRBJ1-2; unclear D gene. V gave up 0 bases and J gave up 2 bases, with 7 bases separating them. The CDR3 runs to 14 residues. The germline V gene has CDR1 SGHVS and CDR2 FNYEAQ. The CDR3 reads CASSLADGNYGYTF. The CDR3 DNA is TGTGCCAGCAGCTTAGCGGACGGGAACTATGGCTACACCTTC.

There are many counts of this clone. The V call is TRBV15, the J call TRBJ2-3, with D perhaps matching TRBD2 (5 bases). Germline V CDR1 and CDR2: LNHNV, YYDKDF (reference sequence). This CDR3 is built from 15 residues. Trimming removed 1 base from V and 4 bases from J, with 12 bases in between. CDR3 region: CATSRARGEADTQYF. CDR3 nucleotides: TGTGCCACCAGCAGAGCTCGGGGAGAAGCAGATACGCAGTATTTT. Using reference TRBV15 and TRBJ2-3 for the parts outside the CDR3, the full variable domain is DAMVIQNPRYQVTQFGKPVTLSCSQTLNHNVMYWYQQKSSQAPKLLFHYYDKDFNNEADTPDNFQSRRPNTSFCFLDIRSPGLGDTAMYLCATSRARGEADTQYFGPGTRLTVL.

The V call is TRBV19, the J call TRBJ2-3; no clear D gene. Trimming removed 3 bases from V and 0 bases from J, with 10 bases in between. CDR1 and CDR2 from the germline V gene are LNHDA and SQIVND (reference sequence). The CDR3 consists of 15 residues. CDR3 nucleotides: TGTGCCAGTAGTATTAGAGGATTTAGCACAGATACGCAGTATTTT. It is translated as CASSIRGFSTDTQYF.

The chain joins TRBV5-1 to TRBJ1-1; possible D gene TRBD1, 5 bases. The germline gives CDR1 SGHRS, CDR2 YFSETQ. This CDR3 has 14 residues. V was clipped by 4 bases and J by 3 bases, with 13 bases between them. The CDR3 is CASSPQGGDTEAFF. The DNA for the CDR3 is TGCGCCAGCAGCCCCCAGGGCGGCGACACTGAAGCTTTCTTT.

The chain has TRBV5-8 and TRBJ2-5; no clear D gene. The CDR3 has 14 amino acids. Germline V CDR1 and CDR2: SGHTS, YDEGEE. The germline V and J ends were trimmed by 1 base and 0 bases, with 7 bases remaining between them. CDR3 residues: CASSLTPYQETQYF. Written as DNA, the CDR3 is TGTGCCAGCAGCTTGACGCCCTACCAAGAGACCCAGTACTTC.

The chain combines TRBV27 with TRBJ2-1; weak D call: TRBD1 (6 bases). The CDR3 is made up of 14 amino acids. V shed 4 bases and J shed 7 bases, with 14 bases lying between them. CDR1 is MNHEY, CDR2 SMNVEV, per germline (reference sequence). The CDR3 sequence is CASSSQLQGNEQFF. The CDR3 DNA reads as TGTGCCAGCAGTTCGCAACTACAGGGTAATGAGCAGTTCTTC.

CDR3 nucleotide sequence: TGTGCCAGCAGCTTGCTGCATGAGCAGTACTTC. This sequence encodes CASSLLHEQYF. The chain combines TRBV5-6 with TRBJ2-7; no clear D. V shed 1 base and J shed 7 bases, with 6 bases lying between them. CDR1 is SGHDT and CDR2 is YYEEEE in the germline V gene. This CDR3 is built from 11 residues.

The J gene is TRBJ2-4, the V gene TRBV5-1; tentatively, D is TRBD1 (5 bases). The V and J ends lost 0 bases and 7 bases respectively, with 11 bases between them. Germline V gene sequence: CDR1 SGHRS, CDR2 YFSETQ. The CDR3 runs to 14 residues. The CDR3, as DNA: TGCGCCAGCAGCTTGGCTGGTCAGGGCAACATTCAGTACTTC. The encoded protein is CASSLAGQGNIQYF.

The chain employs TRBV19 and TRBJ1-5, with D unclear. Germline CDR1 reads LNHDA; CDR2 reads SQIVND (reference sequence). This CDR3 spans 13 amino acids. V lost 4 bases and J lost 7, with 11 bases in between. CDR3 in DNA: TGTGCCAGTAGTAAGACCCCGCGGCAGCCCCAGCATTTT. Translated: CASSKTPRQPQHF.

The DNA of the CDR3 is TGTGCCAGCAGTGAACTAGCGGGAGGCCACGAGCAGTACTTC. This gives the protein CASSELAGGHEQYF. The rearrangement joins TRBV2 to TRBJ2-7, with 11 bases matching TRBD2. Germline CDR1 is SNHLY and CDR2 is FYNNEI. V shed 2 bases and J 5 bases; nucleotides not matched to a gene: 2. This CDR3 comprises 14 residues. The full variable domain, rest sourced from reference TRBV2 and TRBJ2-7, is EPEVTQTPSHQVTQMGQEVILRCVPISNHLYFYWYRQILGQKVEFLVSFYNNEISEKSEIFDDQFSVERPDGSNFTLKIRSTKLEDSAMYFCASSELAGGHEQYFGPGTRLTVT.

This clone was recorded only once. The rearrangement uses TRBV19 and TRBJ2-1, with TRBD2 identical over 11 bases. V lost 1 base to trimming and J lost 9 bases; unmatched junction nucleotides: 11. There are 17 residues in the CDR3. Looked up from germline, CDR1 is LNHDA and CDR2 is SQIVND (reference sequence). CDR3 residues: CASSIGPSGGTLGEQFF. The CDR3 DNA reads TGTGCCAGTAGTATAGGCCCTAGCGGGGGGACCCTAGGTGAGCAGTTCTTC.